This TCR beta chain was captured in a study of cytomegalovirus exposure and HLA in healthy donors. In germline, CDR1 is SGDLS, CDR2 YYNGEE. The CDR3 has 15 residues. The V end was cut by 3 bases, the J end by 0 bases, with 12 bases between. Whole-study findings and limits: Fewer than 200 TCR beta chains were listed as cytomegalovirus-associated. According to a later analysis, TCR clusters from the first cohort tended to co-occur in the roughly 130 validation repertoires.

The repertoire was sequenced with immunoSEQ multiplex PCR; TCRdb's copy has only in-frame clones and lacks some. Among about 240,000 clones, about 90% were seen once, and the ten largest hold 0.95% to 1.5%. As concerns this clone: Its matching antigen is unknown.

Sequenced: PBMCs. This clonotype was obtained from a woman aged 25-40 years in good health and CMV-seropositive. This sequence joins TRBV9 and TRBJ1-2; possibly TRBD1 for D (5 bases). The DNA for the CDR3 is TGTGCCAGCAGCGCGGGGACTGATGCTAACTATGGCTACACCTTC. This gives the protein CASSAGTDANYGYTF.